Presented here are 14 T cell receptor beta chains from one specimen sequenced in a study of identical twins (dated by TCRdb to about 2016). Library preparation employed 5' RACE. Reads for this sample came from an Illumina HiSeq 2000. In-frame beta chains were kept once TCRdb had trimmed the public reads at Q25 with fastp and called clones with MiXCR. Every CDR3 protein is listed once, alongside the most common genes and DNA of its rows. The sample table contains 200,000 to 300,000 distinct CDR3 sequences; only one count was recorded for roughly 12% of them. Clones ranked in the top ten supply about 4% of the sample. The same data also contributed to another study, on yellow fever vaccine responses in identical twins.

The sequenced sample was memory (CD45RO+) T cells sorted from blood. What this sample's cell subset or site label stands for: CD45RO+ enriched T cells. The receptors stem from a young woman in good health.

The chain recombines TRBV2 with TRBJ2-1; 12 nucleotides agree with TRBD2. Germline V gene data show CDR1 as SNHLY and CDR2 as FYNNEI. The V gene end was trimmed by 4 bases and the J gene end by 9 bases; junction bases not matched to a gene: 7. CDR3 length equals 15 residues. The CDR3 nucleotides are TGTGCCAGCAGTGGAGCTAGCGGGAGGGTGGGTGAGCAGTTCTTC. Residues: CASSGASGRVGEQFF.

In this sample, this clonotype turned up a few times. The chain combines TRBV5-6 with TRBJ2-7, with 7 bases aligning to TRBD1. V lost 1 base and J lost 6; bases outside the gene matches: 1. Germline V gene lookup returns CDR1 SGHDT and CDR2 YYEEEE. CDR3 length: 12 residues. As DNA, the CDR3 is TGTGCCAGCAGCTTGAGGGGGCTCGAGCAGTACTTC. It encodes CASSLRGLEQYF.

The V gene is TRBV3-1, the J gene TRBJ2-1; 8 bases agree with TRBD2. In germline, CDR1 is LGHDT, CDR2 YNNKEL (reference sequence). The CDR3 length is 16 residues. The J segment lost 6 bases and the V segment lost 4 bases, leaving 11 bases of the junction unmatched. The CDR3 nucleotides are TGTGCCAGCAGCCCGACCGGCGGGGGGCGAGGCAATGAGCAGTTCTTC. It yields the protein CASSPTGGGRGNEQFF.

V gene TRBV20-1 combines with J gene TRBJ1-6; 7 bases line up with TRBD1. Germline V lookup: CDR1 DFQATT, CDR2 SNEGSKA (reference sequence). Trimming removed 6 bases from V and 7 bases from J; junction bases left unmatched: 6. CDR3 length: 13 amino acids. CDR3 amino acids: CSARGELNSPLHF. CDR3 nucleotides: TGCAGTGCCAGGGGGGAACTGAATTCACCCCTCCACTTT.

The chain has TRBV5-1 and TRBJ2-7, with D maybe TRBD2 (5 bases). The germline V gene encodes CDR1 SGHRS and CDR2 YFSETQ. V lost 1 base and J 3 bases, leaving 14 bases between the germline ends. The CDR3 sequence is 15 residues long. This CDR3 reads CASSLLSKSGYEQYF. CDR3 bases: TGCGCCAGCAGCTTGCTTTCTAAAAGCGGCTACGAGCAGTACTTC.

J is TRBJ2-7 and V is TRBV2; the D is unclear. Between the trimmed V and J ends, which lost 5 bases and 4 bases, there was a span of 18 bases. The CDR3 has 15 amino acids. The V gene's germline CDR1 is SNHLY and CDR2 FYNNEI. As DNA, the CDR3 is TGTGCCAGCAGTAGAATCTTAGACAAATCGTACGAGCAGTACTTC. It translates to CASSRILDKSYEQYF.

This clonotype has just a few counts. The chain is built from TRBV7-2 and TRBJ2-3, with 12 bases identical to TRBD2. The CDR3 totals 15 residues. CDR1 and CDR2 from the germline V gene are SGHTA and FQGNSA. The V and J ends lost 5 bases and 4 bases, in that order; junction bases with no gene match: 4. CDR3 DNA: TGTGCCAGCAGCCTTCGACTAGCGGGGGCAGATACGCAGTATTTT. Protein sequence: CASSLRLAGADTQYF.

Only a few counts were recorded for this clonotype. This chain joins TRBV14 and TRBJ2-3, with 8 bases matching TRBD2. Unmatched junction bases numbered 12, after V lost 1 base and J lost 9 bases. Germline V lookup: CDR1 SGHDN, CDR2 FVKESK. The CDR3 spans 16 residues. The CDR3 protein is CASSQAGRGGRDTQYF. The CDR3 region has the DNA TGTGCCAGCAGCCAAGCCGGGAGGGGGGGCCGGGACACGCAGTATTTT.

The chain links TRBV4-3 to TRBJ1-1; D unclear. Deletions cut 2 bases from V and 12 bases from J, with 13 bases between. Germline CDR1 LGHNA, CDR2 YSLEER. The CDR3 has 12 amino acids. The CDR3 DNA reads TGCGCCAGCAGCCAAAGATATCAGGAAACTTTCTTT. Its translation is CASSQRYQETFF.

This clonotype was picked up a small number of times. The chain employs TRBV12-3 or TRBV12-4 and TRBJ1-1; weak D call: TRBD1 (5 bases). V lost 2 bases and J 6 bases, leaving 10 bases between the germline ends. This CDR3 comprises 13 residues. CDR3 loop: CASSLFQGPEAFF. The CDR3 DNA reads TGTGCCAGCAGTTTATTTCAGGGACCTGAAGCTTTCTTT.

The J gene is TRBJ2-2, the V gene TRBV20-1, with 9 positions matching TRBD2. Germline loops: CDR1 DFQATT, CDR2 SNEGSKA (reference sequence). V shed 3 bases, J shed 4 bases, and the junction held 3 bases outside the gene matches. CDR3 length: 14 residues. For the CDR3, the DNA is TGCAGTGCTAGCCTAGCGGGGTTCACCGGGGAGCTGTTTTTT. Translating it yields CSASLAGFTGELFF.

The rearrangement links TRBV29-1 to TRBJ1-2, with D possibly matching TRBD1 (6 bases). V was cut by 2 bases and J by 7 bases, with 14 bases left in between. This CDR3 has 13 amino acids. In germline, CDR1 is SQVTM, CDR2 ANQGSEA. The chain's CDR3 is CSVESQGYGGYTF. CDR3 coding DNA: TGCAGCGTTGAAAGTCAGGGGTACGGTGGCTACACCTTC.

This clonotype was recorded many times. The rearrangement joins TRBV7-9 to TRBJ2-7; a possible D gene is TRBD1 (6 bases). This CDR3 has 13 amino acids. CDR1 is SEHNR, CDR2 FQNEAQ, per germline (reference sequence). Trimming took off 8 bases at V and 6 bases at J, with 17 bases between the two ends. The CDR3 region is CASGPQGSGEQYF. The CDR3 DNA is TGTGCCAGCGGACCTCAGGGGTCTGGCGAGCAGTACTTC.

Only a few counts were recorded for this clonotype. The rearrangement links TRBV20-1 to TRBJ1-2, with 9 bases fitting TRBD1. V trimming: 4 bases; J trimming: 9 bases; junction bases outside the gene matches: 12. Germline-derived CDR1 and CDR2 are DFQATT and SNEGSKA (reference sequence). The CDR3 is 14 residues long. CDR3 protein: CSAKIKTGGGSYTF. The CDR3 nucleotides read TGCAGTGCTAAGATCAAGACAGGGGGAGGGAGCTACACCTTC.